This entry lists 6 T cell receptor beta chains sequenced from one sample in a study of OX40 agonist ivuxolimab in advanced cancers. Libraries were prepared by immunoSEQ multiplex PCR; TCRdb keeps only in-frame clonotypes and omits some of them. The table has 25,000 to 30,000 clones, approximately 80% seen once. This sample comprised CD4+ or CD8+ T cells sorted from blood, obtained in a trial of the OX40 agonist ivuxolimab. These receptors were collected from an adult with an advanced solid tumor such as melanoma, head and neck, liver or kidney cancer.

The table lists this clone with a count of one. The chain couples TRBV27 to TRBJ2-1, with 10 bases identical to TRBD2. The CDR3 covers 15 residues. Germline V gene lookup returns CDR1 MNHEY and CDR2 SMNVEV (reference sequence). The ends lost 2 bases at V and 2 bases at J; junction bases unmatched: 0. CDR3 in amino acids: CASSLTSGTYNEQFF. In DNA, the CDR3 is TGTGCCAGCAGTTTAACTAGCGGGACCTACAATGAGCAGTTCTTC.

The chain combines TRBV10-3 with TRBJ2-7, with D unresolved. Germline V gene data show CDR1 as ENHRY and CDR2 as SYGVKD. V lost 1 base and J 0 bases, leaving 7 bases between the germline ends. The CDR3 runs to 14 residues. The CDR3 DNA follows: TGTGCCATCAGTGAGTATCAGGACTCCTACGAGCAGTACTTC. This encodes CAISEYQDSYEQYF.

The gene calls are TRBV30 and TRBJ1-5, with a possible D match to TRBD1 (6 bases). CDR1 GTSNPN and CDR2 SVGIG come from the germline V gene (reference sequence). V was shortened by 2 bases and J by 4 bases, with 12 bases between the two germline ends. The CDR3 spans 14 residues. The CDR3 DNA follows: TGTGCCTGGAGTCGGGACATTGAGAATCAGCCCCAGCATTTT. Protein: CAWSRDIENQPQHF.

The chain links TRBV7-6 to TRBJ2-7; D gene uncertain. The V gene's germline CDR1 is SGHVS and CDR2 FNYEAQ. Trimming took 8 bases from V and 3 from J, leaving 11 bases between them. The CDR3 has 12 amino acids. CDR3 sequence: CASGVSLYEQYF. CDR3 bases: TGTGCCAGCGGGGTCAGCCTCTACGAGCAGTACTTC.

The rearrangement uses TRBV19 and TRBJ2-7, with TRBD1 matching 8 bases. The CDR3 has 14 amino acids. The V gene's germline CDR1 is LNHDA and CDR2 SQIVND (reference sequence). The J segment lost 3 bases and the V segment lost 5 bases, leaving 6 bases of the junction unmatched. In DNA, the CDR3 is TGTGCCAGTAGTCCCGCCGGGACAGGCTACGAGCAGTACTTC. This translates into CASSPAGTGYEQYF. Full variable domain (outside the CDR3, taken from reference TRBV19 and TRBJ2-7): DGGITQSPKYLFRKEGQNVTLSCEQNLNHDAMYWYRQDPGQGLRLIYYSQIVNDFQKGDIAEGYSVSREKKESFPLTVTSAQKNPTAFYLCASSPAGTGYEQYFGPGTRLTVT.

This clone was detected only a few times. The chain joins TRBV5-1 to TRBJ1-5; D not certain. This CDR3 is built from 13 residues. V lost 0 bases and J lost 3, with 4 bases in between. From germline, CDR1 is SGHRS and CDR2 YFSETQ. The CDR3 DNA reads TGCGCCAGCAGCTTGGATCCCAATCAGCCCCAGCATTTT. The encoded protein is CASSLDPNQPQHF.